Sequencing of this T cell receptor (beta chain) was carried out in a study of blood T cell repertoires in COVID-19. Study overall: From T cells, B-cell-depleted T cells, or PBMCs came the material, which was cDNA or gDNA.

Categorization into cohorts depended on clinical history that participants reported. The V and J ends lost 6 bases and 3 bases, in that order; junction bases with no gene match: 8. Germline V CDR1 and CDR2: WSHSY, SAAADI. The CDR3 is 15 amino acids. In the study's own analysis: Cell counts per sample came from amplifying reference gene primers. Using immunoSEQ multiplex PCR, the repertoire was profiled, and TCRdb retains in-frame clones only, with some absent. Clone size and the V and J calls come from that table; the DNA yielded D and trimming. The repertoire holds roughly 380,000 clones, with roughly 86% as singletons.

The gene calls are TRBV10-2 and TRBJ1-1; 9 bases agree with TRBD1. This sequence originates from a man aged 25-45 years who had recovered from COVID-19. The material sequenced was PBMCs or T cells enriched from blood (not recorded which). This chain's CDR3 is CASRPDRGGHTEAFF. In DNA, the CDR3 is TGCGCCAGCAGACCCGACAGGGGGGGACACACTGAAGCTTTCTTT.